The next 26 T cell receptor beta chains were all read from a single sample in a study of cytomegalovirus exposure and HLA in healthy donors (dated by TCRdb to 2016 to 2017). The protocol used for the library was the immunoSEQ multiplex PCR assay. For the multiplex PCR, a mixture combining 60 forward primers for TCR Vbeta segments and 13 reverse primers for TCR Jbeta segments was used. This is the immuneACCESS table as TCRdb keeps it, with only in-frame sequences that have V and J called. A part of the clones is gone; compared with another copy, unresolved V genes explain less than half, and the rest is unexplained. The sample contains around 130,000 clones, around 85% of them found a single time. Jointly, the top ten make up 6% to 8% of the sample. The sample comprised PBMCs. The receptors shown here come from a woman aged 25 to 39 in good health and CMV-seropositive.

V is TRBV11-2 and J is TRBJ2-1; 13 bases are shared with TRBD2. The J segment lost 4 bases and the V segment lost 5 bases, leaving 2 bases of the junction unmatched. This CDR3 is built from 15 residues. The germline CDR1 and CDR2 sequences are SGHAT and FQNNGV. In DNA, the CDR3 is TGTGCCAGCAGCACGACTAGCGGGGGGTACAATGAGCAGTTCTTC. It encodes CASSTTSGGYNEQFF.

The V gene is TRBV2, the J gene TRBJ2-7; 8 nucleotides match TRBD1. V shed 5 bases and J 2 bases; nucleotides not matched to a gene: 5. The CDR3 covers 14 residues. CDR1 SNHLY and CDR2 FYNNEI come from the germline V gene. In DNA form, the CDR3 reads TGTGCCAGCAGTTCCACAGGGGGTCCCTACGAGCAGTACTTC. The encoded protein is CASSSTGGPYEQYF.

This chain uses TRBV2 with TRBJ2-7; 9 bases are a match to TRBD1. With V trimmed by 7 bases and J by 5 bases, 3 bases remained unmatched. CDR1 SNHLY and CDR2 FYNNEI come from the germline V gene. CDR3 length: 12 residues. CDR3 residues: CASIRDRDEQYF. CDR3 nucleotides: TGTGCCAGCATTCGGGACAGGGACGAGCAGTACTTC.

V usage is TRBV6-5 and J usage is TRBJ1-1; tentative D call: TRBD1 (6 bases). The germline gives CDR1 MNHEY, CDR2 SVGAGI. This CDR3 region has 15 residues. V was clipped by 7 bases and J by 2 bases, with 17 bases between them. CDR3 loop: CASTQTGHPNTEAFF. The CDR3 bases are TGTGCCAGCACCCAGACGGGACACCCAAACACTGAAGCTTTCTTT.

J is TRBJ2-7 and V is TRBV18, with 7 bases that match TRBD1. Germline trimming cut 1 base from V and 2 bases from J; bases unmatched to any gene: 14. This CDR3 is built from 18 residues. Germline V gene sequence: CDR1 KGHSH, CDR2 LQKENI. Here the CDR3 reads CASSPLAGTSGTAYEQYF. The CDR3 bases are TGTGCCAGCTCACCACTCGCGGGTACTTCCGGGACAGCCTACGAGCAGTACTTC.

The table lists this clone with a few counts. The CDR3 region is CASSKLAESGELFF. CDR3 sequence (DNA): TGTGCCAGCAGTAAACTAGCGGAGTCCGGGGAGCTGTTTTTT. J is TRBJ2-2 and V is TRBV27; 8 nucleotides match TRBD2. CDR3 length equals 14 residues. Germline V gene data show CDR1 as MNHEY and CDR2 as SMNVEV (reference sequence). Trimming removed 5 bases from V and 6 bases from J; junction bases left unmatched: 5.

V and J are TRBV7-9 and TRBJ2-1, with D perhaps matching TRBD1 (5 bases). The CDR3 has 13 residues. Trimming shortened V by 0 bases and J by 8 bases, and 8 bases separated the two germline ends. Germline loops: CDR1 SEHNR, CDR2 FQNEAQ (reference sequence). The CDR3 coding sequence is TGTGCCAGCAGCTTAGCGGGGCAGCATGAGCAGTTCTTC. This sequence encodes CASSLAGQHEQFF.

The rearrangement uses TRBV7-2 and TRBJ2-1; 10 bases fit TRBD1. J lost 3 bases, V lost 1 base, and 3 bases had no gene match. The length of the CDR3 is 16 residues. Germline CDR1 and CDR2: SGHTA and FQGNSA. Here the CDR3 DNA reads TGTGCCAGCAGCTTAGTTGGACAGGGGGGCTACAATGAGCAGTTCTTC. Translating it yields CASSLVGQGGYNEQFF.

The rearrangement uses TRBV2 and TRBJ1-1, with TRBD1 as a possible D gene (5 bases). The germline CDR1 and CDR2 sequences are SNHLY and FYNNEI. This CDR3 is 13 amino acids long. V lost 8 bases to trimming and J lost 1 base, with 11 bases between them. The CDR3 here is CASGAETNTEAFF. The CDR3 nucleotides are TGTGCCAGCGGGGCGGAGACGAACACTGAAGCTTTCTTT. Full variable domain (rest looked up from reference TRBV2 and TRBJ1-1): EPEVTQTPSHQVTQMGQEVILRCVPISNHLYFYWYRQILGQKVEFLVSFYNNEISEKSEIFDDQFSVERPDGSNFTLKIRSTKLEDSAMYFCASGAETNTEAFFGQGTRLTVV.

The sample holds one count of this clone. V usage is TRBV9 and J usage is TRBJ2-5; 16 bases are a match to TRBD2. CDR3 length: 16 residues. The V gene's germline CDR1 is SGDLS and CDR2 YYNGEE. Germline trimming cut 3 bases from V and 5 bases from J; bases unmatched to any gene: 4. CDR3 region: CASSGGLAGGTETQYF. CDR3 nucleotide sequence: TGTGCCAGCAGCGGGGGACTAGCGGGAGGGACGGAGACCCAGTACTTC.

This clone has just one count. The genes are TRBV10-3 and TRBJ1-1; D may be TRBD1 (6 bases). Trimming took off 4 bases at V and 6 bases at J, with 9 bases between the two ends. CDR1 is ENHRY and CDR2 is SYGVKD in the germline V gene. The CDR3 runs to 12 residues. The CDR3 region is CAISGQGPEAFF. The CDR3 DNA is TGTGCCATCAGTGGCCAGGGGCCTGAAGCTTTCTTT.

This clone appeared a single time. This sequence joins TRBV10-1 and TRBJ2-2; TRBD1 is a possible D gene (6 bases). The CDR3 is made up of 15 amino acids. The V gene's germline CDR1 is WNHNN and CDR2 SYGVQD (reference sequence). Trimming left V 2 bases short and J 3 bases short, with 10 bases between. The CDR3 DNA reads TGCGCCAGCAGTGAGCAGGGGTACGACACCGGGGAGCTGTTTTTT. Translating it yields CASSEQGYDTGELFF.

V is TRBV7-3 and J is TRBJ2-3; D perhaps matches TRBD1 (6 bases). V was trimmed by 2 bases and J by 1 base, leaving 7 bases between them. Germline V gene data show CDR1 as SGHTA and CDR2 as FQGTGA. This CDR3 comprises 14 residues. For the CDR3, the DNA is TGTGCCAGCAGCTTAGAGGGGGGCACAGATACGCAGTATTTT. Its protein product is CASSLEGGTDTQYF.

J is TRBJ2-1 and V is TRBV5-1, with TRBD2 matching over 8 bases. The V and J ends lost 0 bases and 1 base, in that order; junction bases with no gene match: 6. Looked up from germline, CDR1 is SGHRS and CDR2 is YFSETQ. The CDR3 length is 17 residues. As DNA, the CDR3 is TGCGCCAGCAGCTTGGGAAGCGGGGGCCTATCCTACAATGAGCAGTTCTTC. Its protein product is CASSLGSGGLSYNEQFF.

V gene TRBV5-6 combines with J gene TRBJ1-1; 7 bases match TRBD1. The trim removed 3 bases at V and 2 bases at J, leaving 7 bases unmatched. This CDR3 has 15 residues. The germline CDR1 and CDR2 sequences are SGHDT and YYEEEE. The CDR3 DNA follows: TGTGCCAGCAGCTCCGCAGGGGGAGGAAACACTGAAGCTTTCTTT. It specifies CASSSAGGGNTEAFF.

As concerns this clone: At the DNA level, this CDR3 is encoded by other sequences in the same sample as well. As DNA, the CDR3 is TGTGCCAGCTCACCAGGACTACCTTACGAGCAGTACTTC. Residues: CASSPGLPYEQYF. The genes are TRBV18 and TRBJ2-7; a weak D match, TRBD2 (6 bases). The germline gives CDR1 KGHSH, CDR2 LQKENI. V lost 2 bases and J lost 4, with 9 bases in between. The CDR3 totals 13 residues.

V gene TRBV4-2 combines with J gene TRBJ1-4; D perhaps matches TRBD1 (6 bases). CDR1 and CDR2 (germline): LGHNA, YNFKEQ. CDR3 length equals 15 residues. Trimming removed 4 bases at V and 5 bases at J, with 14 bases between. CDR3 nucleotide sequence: TGTGCCAGCAGCCGCCAGACAGGCGAAAATGAAAAACTGTTTTTT. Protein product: CASSRQTGENEKLFF.

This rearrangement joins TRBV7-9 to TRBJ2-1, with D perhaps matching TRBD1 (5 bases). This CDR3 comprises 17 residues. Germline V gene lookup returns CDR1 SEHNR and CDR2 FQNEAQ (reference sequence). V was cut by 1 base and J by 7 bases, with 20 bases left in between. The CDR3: CASSLVVVVGLGNEQFF. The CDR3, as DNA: TGTGCCAGCAGCTTAGTTGTAGTTGTGGGGCTGGGGAATGAGCAGTTCTTC.

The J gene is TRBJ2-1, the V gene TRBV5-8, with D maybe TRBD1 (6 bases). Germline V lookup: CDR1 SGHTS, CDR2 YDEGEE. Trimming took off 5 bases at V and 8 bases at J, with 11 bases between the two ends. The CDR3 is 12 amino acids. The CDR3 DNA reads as TGTGCCAGCAGTACGGACAGTTATGAGCAGTTCTTC. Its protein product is CASSTDSYEQFF.

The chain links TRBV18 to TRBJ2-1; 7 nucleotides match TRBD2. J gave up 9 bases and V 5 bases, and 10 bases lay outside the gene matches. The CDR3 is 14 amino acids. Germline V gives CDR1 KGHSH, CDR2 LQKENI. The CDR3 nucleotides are TGTGCCAGCTCAGCATGGGACTACCTCGCTGAGCAGTTCTTC. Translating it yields CASSAWDYLAEQFF.

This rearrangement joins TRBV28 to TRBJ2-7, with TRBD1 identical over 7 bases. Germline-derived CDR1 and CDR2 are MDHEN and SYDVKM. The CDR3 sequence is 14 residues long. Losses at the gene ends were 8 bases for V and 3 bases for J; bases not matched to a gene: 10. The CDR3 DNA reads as TGTGCCAGCGGGACCGGGACAGCGGTCTACGAGCAGTACTTC. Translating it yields CASGTGTAVYEQYF.

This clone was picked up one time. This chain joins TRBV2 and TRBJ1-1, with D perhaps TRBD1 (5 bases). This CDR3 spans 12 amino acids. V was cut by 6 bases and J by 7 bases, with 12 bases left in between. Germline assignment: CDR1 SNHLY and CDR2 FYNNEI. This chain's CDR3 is CASSPQGLEAFF. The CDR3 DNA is TGTGCCAGCAGCCCCCAGGGCCTTGAAGCTTTCTTT.

Here the CDR3 reads CASSLGDSYGYTF. The CDR3 DNA sequence: TGTGCCAGCAGCTTAGGGGACAGCTATGGCTACACCTTC. The V call is TRBV7-3, the J call TRBJ1-2; 7 nucleotides line up with TRBD1. With V trimmed by 2 bases and J by 4 bases, 1 base remained unmatched. The germline CDR1 and CDR2 sequences are SGHTA and FQGTGA. This CDR3 has 13 residues.

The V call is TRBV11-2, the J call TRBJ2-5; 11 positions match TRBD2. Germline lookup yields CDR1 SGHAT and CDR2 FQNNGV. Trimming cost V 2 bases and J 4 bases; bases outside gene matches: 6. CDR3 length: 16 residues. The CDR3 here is CASSLIGSGGVETQYF. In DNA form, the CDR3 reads TGTGCCAGCAGCTTAATAGGTAGCGGGGGGGTAGAGACCCAGTACTTC.

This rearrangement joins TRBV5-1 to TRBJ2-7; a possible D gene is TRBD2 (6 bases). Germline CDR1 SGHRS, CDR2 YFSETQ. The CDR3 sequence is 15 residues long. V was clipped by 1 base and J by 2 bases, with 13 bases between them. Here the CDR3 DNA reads TGCGCCAGCAGCTTGTGGCCCGGGAGTACCTACGAGCAGTACTTC. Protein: CASSLWPGSTYEQYF. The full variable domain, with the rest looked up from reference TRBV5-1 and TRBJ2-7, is KAGVTQTPRYLIKTRGQQVTLSCSPISGHRSVSWYQQTPGQGLQFLFEYFSETQRNKGNFPGRFSGRQFSNSRSEMNVSTLELGDSALYLCASSLWPGSTYEQYFGPGTRLTVT.

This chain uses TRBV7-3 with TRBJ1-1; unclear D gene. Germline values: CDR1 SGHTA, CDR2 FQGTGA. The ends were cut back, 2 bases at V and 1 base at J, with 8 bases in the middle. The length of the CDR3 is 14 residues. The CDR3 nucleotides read TGTGCCAGCAGCTTAGTGCCGGGGAACACTGAAGCTTTCTTT. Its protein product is CASSLVPGNTEAFF.